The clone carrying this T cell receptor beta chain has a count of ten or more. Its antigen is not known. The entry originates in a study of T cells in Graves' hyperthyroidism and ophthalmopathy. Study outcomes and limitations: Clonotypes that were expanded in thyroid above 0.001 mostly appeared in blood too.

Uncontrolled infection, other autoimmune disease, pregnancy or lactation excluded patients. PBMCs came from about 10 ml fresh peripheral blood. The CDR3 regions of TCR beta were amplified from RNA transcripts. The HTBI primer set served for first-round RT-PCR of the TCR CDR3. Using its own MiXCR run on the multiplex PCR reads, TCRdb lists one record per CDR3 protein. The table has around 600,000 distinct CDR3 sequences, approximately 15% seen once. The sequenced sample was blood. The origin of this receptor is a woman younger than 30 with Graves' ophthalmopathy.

The CDR3 is CASSQEVDSGFQETQYF. The CDR3 bases are TGCGCCAGCAGCCAAGAGGTTGACTCTGGGTTCCAAGAGACCCAGTACTTC. This chain connects TRBV4-3 to TRBJ2-5, with D hard to call. Germline CDR1 is LGHNA and CDR2 is YSLEER. CDR3 size: 17 residues. Trimming took 0 bases from V and 1 from J, leaving 15 bases between them.